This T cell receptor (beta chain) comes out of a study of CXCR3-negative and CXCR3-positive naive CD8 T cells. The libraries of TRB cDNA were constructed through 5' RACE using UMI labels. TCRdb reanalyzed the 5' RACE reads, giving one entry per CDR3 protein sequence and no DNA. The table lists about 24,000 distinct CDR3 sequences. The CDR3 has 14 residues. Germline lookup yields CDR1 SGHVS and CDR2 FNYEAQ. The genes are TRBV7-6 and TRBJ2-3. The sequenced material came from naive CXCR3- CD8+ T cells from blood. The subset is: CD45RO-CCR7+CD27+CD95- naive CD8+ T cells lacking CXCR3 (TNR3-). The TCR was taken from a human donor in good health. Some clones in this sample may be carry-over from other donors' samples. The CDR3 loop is CASSLRLTPDTQYF.